This T cell receptor beta chain stems from a study of cytomegalovirus exposure and HLA in healthy donors. Study conclusions and caveats: Within an earlier analysis, most TCR beta V segments proved productive either about 90% or about 30% of the time.

PCR employed 60 Vbeta and 13 Jbeta primers. The method was immunoSEQ multiplex PCR; TCRdb's version includes in-frame clones alone and lacks a portion of them. The data contain some 150,000 clones, around 60% of them singletons. Per germline, CDR1 KGHSH and CDR2 LQKENI. This CDR3 is 16 amino acids long. V was pared by 3 bases and J by 4 bases, with 10 bases of the junction left unmatched. About this clone itself: The antigen remains unidentified.

Sequencing was performed on PBMCs. This sequence joins TRBV18 and TRBJ1-2; TRBD1 aligns across 8 bases. This sequence was found in a woman aged 60-70 years in good health and CMV-seropositive. This CDR3 is CASSPSAGTGVYGYTF. CDR3 coding DNA: TGTGCCAGCTCACCCTCGGCCGGGACAGGAGTCTATGGCTACACCTTC.